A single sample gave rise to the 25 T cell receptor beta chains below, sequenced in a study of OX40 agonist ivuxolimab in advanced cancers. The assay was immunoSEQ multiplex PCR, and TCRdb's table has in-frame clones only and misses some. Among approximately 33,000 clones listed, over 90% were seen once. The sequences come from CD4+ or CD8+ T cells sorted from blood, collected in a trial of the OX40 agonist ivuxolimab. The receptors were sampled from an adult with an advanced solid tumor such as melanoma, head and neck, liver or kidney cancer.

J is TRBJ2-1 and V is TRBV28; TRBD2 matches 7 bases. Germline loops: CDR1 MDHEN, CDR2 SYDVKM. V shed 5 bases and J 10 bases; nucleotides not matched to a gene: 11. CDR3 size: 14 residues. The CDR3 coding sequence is TGTGCCAGCAGTCCCGGGACTAATCGGGGGGAGCAGTTCTTC. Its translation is CASSPGTNRGEQFF.

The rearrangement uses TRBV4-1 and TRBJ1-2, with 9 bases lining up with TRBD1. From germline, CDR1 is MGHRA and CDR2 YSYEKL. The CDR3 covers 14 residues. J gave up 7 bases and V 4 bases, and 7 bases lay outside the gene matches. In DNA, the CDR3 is TGCGCCAGCAGCCCAGAGGGACAGGGCCTTGGCTACACCTTC. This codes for CASSPEGQGLGYTF.

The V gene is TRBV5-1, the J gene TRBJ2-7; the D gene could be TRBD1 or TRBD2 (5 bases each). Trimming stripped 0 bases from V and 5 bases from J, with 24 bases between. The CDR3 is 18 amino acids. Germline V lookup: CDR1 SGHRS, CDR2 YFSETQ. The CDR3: CASSLAEAVFPGTHEQYF. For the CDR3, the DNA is TGCGCCAGCAGCTTGGCCGAGGCGGTGTTTCCAGGGACCCACGAGCAGTACTTC.

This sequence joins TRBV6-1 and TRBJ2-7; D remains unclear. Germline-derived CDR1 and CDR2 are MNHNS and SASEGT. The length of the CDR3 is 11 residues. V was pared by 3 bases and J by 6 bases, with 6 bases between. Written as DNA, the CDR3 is TGTGCCAGCAGTGAGTTCGGCGAGCAGTACTTC. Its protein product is CASSEFGEQYF.

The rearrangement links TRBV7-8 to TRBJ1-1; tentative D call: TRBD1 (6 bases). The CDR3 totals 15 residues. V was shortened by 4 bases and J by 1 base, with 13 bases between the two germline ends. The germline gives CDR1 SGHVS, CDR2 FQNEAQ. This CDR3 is CASSSGGQGNTEAFF. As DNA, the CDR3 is TGTGCCAGCAGCTCGGGGGGGCAGGGGAACACTGAAGCTTTCTTT.

The CDR3 is CASSQPDRGYGYTF. In nucleotides, the CDR3 is TGCGCCAGCAGCCAGCCGGACAGGGGCTATGGCTACACCTTC. The rearrangement links TRBV4-1 to TRBJ1-2, with 9 bases aligning to TRBD1. The CDR3 has 14 residues. CDR1 and CDR2 (germline): MGHRA, YSYEKL. The V segment lost 3 bases and the J segment 4 bases; nucleotides outside the gene matches: 3.

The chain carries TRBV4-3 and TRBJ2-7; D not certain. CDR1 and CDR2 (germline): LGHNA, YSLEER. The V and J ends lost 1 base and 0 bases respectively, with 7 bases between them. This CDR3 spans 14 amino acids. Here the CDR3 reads CASSQGLGSYEQYF. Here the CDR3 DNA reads TGCGCCAGCAGCCAAGGATTAGGCTCCTACGAGCAGTACTTC.

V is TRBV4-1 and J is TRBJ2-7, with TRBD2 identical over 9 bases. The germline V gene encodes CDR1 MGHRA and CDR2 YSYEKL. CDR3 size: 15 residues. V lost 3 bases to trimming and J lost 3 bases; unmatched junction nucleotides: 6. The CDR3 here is CASSHGAGGDYEQYF. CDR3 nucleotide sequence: TGCGCCAGCAGCCACGGAGCGGGGGGTGACTACGAGCAGTACTTC.

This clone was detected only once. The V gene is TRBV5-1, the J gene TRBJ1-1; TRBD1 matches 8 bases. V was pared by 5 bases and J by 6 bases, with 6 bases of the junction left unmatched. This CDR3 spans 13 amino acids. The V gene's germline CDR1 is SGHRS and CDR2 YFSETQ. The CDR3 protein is CASRYPGGPEAFF. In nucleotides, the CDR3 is TGCGCCAGCAGATACCCAGGGGGCCCTGAAGCTTTCTTT.

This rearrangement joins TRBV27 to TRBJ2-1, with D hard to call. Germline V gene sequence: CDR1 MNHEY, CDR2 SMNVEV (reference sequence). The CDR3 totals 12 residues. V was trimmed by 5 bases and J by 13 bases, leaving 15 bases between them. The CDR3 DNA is TGTGCCAGCAGTCCTAAGGGTCTGGAACAGTTCTTC. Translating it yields CASSPKGLEQFF.

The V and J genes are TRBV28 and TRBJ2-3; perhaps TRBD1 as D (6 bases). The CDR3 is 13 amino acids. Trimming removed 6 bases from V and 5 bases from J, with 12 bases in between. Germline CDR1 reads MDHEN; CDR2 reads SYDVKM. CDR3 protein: CASSQGFVDTQYF. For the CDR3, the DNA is TGTGCCAGCAGCCAGGGGTTTGTAGATACGCAGTATTTT.

Here the CDR3 reads CASSVEGYTGELFF. In DNA, the CDR3 is TGTGCCAGCAGCGTAGAAGGGTACACCGGGGAGCTGTTTTTT. This chain uses TRBV9 with TRBJ2-2; D ambiguous. From germline, CDR1 is SGDLS and CDR2 YYNGEE. V was shortened by 0 bases and J by 3 bases, with 6 bases between the two germline ends. The CDR3 is made up of 14 amino acids. Full variable domain (rest looked up from reference TRBV9 and TRBJ2-2): DSGVTQTPKHLITATGQRVTLRCSPRSGDLSVYWYQQSLDQGLQFLIQYYNGEERAKGNILERFSAQQFPDLHSELNLSSLELGDSALYFCASSVEGYTGELFFGEGSRLTVL.

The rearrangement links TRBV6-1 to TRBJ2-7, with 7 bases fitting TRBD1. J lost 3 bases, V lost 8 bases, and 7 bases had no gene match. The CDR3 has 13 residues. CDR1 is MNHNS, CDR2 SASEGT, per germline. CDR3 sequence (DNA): TGTGCCAGCTTGGACAGGTCGCTCTACGAGCAGTACTTC. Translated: CASLDRSLYEQYF.

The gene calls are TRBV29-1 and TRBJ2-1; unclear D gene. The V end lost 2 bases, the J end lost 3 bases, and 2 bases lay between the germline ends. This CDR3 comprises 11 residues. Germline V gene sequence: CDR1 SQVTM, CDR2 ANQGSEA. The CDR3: CSVEIYNEQFF. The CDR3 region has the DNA TGCAGCGTTGAAATCTACAATGAGCAGTTCTTC.

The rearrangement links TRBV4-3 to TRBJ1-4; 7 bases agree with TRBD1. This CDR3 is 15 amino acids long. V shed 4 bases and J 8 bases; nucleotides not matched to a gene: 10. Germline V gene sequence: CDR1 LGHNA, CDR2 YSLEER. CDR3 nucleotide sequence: TGCGCCAGCAGCCCCTGGACAGGTGGGGACGAAAAACTGTTTTTT. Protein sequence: CASSPWTGGDEKLFF.

Written as DNA, the CDR3 is TGCGCCAGCAGCTTGGTAGGACACATGAACACTGAAGCTTTCTTT. Translation: CASSLVGHMNTEAFF. The chain combines TRBV5-1 with TRBJ1-1, with D possibly matching TRBD1 (5 bases). Germline CDR1 is SGHRS and CDR2 is YFSETQ. Trimming stripped 0 bases from V and 0 bases from J, with 9 bases between. This CDR3 has 15 amino acids.

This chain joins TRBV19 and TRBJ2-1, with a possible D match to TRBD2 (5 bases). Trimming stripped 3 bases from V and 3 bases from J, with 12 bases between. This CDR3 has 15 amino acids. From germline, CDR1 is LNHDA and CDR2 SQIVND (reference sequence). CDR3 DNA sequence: TGTGCCAGTAGTATTGGGAGCGTCTACTACAATGAGCAGTTCTTC. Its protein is CASSIGSVYYNEQFF.

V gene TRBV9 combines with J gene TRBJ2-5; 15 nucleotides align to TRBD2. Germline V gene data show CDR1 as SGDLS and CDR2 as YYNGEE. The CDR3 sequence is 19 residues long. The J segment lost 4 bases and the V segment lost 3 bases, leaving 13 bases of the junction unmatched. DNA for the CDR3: TGTGCCAGCAGCGCCTCTGTGGGACTAGCGGGGGGCATAGGAGAGACCCAGTACTTC. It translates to CASSASVGLAGGIGETQYF.

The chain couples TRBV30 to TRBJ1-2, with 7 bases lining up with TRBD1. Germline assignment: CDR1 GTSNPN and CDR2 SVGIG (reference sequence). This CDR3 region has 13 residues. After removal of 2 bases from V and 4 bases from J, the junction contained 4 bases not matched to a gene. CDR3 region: CAWSQGGPYGYTF. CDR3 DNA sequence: TGTGCCTGGAGTCAGGGGGGCCCCTATGGCTACACCTTC.

In DNA form, the CDR3 reads TGTGCCAGCAGCGGGGCCGGGACGGCTGTAACAGATACGCAGTATTTT. This codes for CASSGAGTAVTDTQYF. The rearrangement links TRBV9 to TRBJ2-3; perhaps D is TRBD1 or TRBD2 (5 bases each). Trimming took 3 bases from V and 3 from J, leaving 17 bases between them. The V gene's germline CDR1 is SGDLS and CDR2 YYNGEE. The CDR3 runs to 16 residues.

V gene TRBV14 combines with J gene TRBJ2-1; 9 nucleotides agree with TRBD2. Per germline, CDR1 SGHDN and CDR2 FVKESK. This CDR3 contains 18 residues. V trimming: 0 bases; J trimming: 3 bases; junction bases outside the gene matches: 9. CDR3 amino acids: CASSQDAVAGVIYNEQFF. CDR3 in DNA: TGTGCCAGCAGCCAAGATGCGGTAGCGGGAGTCATCTACAATGAGCAGTTCTTC.

The CDR3 here is CASSPTSAETDTQYF. The DNA for the CDR3 is TGTGCCAGCAGTCCGACTAGCGCGGAAACAGATACGCAGTATTTT. The chain links TRBV28 to TRBJ2-3; 8 bases map to TRBD2. The CDR3 is 15 amino acids. Germline V gives CDR1 MDHEN, CDR2 SYDVKM. The V and J ends lost 5 bases and 3 bases, in that order; junction bases with no gene match: 7.

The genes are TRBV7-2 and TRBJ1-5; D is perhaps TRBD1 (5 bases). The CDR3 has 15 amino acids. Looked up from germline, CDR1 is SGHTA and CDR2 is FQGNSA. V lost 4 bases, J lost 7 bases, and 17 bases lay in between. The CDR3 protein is CASSSWRGEGQPQHF. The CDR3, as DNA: TGTGCCAGCAGCTCCTGGAGAGGGGAGGGCCAGCCCCAGCATTTT.

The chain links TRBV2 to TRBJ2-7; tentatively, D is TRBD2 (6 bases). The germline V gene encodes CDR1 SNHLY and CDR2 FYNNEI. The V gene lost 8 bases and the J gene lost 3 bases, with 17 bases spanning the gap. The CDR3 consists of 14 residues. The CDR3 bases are TGTGCCAGCTCCACGGGGCAGGGAGGCTACGAGCAGTACTTC. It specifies CASSTGQGGYEQYF.

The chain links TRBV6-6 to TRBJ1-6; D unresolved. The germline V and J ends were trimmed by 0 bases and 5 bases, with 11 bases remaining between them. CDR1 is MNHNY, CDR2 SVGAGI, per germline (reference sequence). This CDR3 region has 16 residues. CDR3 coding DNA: TGTGCCAGCAGTTACTCTTTAGGGAACGATAATTCACCCCTCCACTTT. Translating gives CASSYSLGNDNSPLHF.